This is a list of T cell receptor beta chains from one sample in a study of control samples from healthy donors and cancer patients. Assay: immunoSEQ multiplex PCR; the TCRdb copy retains only in-frame clones and omits some. The sample carries 80,000 or so clones, approximately 92% recorded once. The sequencing input was blood. These receptors all come from a woman aged 55-70 years in good health. Both conserved end residues are part of each CDR3. The D gene is left open where the match is weak.

cdr3_length	v_call	d_call	j_call	cdr3_aa
13	TRBV12-3/TRBV12-4	.	TRBJ1-5	CASSLGQNQPQHF
14	TRBV5-4	TRBD2	TRBJ2-1	CASSSGTRINEQFF
17	TRBV28	TRBD2	TRBJ2-7	CASSLPRASGSIYEQYF
15	TRBV19	.	TRBJ1-3	CASSIGGTSGNTIYF
13	TRBV7-2	TRBD2	TRBJ2-1	CASSWGLANEQFF
13	TRBV10-1	.	TRBJ1-5	CASSRDNYQPQHF
15	TRBV2	.	TRBJ1-4	CASSPGVGGREKLFF
13	TRBV3-1/TRBV3-2	.	TRBJ1-6	CASSQSRDSPLHF
15	TRBV3-1/TRBV3-2	.	TRBJ2-2	CASSPLQPGAGELFF
14	TRBV19	TRBD1	TRBJ1-1	CASGTGALRTEAFF
16	TRBV9	.	TRBJ1-4	CASSVEPGHRNEKLFF
15	TRBV28	TRBD1	TRBJ2-7	CASSSGTGDPYEQYF
16	TRBV6-6	TRBD2	TRBJ2-3	CASSSTSGASTDTQYF
14	TRBV28	TRBD2	TRBJ2-7	CASSTGTSGIEQYF
13	TRBV9	.	TRBJ2-5	CASSVDTEETQYF
14	TRBV13	TRBD2	TRBJ2-7	CASSPRLAPKEQYF
13	TRBV30	TRBD2	TRBJ2-3	CAWRSGSTDTQYF
15	TRBV20-1	.	TRBJ1-1	CSASESAGANTEAFF
16	TRBV19	TRBD1	TRBJ1-5	CASSIAQGARSQPQHF
14	TRBV24-1	.	TRBJ1-5	CATSGGQSNQPQHF
17	TRBV7-8	TRBD2	TRBJ2-7	CASSLANFAGGLYEQYF
13	TRBV30	.	TRBJ1-4	CAWSGGNDEKLFF
16	TRBV6-5	.	TRBJ2-2	CASSYRPRARAGELFF
12	TRBV12-3/TRBV12-4	.	TRBJ2-7	CASRLRVDEQYF
14	TRBV7-8	.	TRBJ1-4	CASSIRTAGGKLFF
13	TRBV5-1	.	TRBJ1-1	CASSWSDATEAFF